This TCR beta chain was identified in a study of T cell repertoires in cytomegalovirus infection. Overall study context: Matching HLA type, along with CMV infection, was indicated by public TCR beta signatures. Overall study results and limits: Ex vivo responses were dominated by HLA-C-restricted CMV-specific TCR beta clonotypes. Identification of carriers of CMV plus the relevant HLA was performed using cumulative public TCR beta family frequency.

This clonotype was detected once. Its antigen is still unknown. TCRdb ran MiXCR on the reads and lists one entry per CDR3 protein. The sample lists 100,000 to 150,000 distinct CDR3 sequences; roughly a quarter were seen once. Sequences were obtained from PBMCs, sequenced either directly or after in vitro stimulation (not recorded which). This clonotype was sampled from a human donor in good health (CMV status not recorded). Some clones in this sample may be carry-over from other donors' samples.

CDR3 nucleotides: TGTGCCAGCAGTGGACAGGCCAGTGAGCAGTTCTTC. This encodes CASSGQASEQFF. The genes are TRBV2 and TRBJ2-1; weak D call: TRBD1 (6 bases). Germline assignment: CDR1 SNHLY and CDR2 FYNNEI. V was clipped by 4 bases and J by 9 bases, with 10 bases between them. The CDR3 contains 12 residues. The complete variable domain, with remaining parts taken from reference TRBV2 and TRBJ2-1, reads EPEVTQTPSHQVTQMGQEVILRCVPISNHLYFYWYRQILGQKVEFLVSFYNNEISEKSEIFDDQFSVERPDGSNFTLKIRSTKLEDSAMYFCASSGQASEQFFGPGTRLTVL.